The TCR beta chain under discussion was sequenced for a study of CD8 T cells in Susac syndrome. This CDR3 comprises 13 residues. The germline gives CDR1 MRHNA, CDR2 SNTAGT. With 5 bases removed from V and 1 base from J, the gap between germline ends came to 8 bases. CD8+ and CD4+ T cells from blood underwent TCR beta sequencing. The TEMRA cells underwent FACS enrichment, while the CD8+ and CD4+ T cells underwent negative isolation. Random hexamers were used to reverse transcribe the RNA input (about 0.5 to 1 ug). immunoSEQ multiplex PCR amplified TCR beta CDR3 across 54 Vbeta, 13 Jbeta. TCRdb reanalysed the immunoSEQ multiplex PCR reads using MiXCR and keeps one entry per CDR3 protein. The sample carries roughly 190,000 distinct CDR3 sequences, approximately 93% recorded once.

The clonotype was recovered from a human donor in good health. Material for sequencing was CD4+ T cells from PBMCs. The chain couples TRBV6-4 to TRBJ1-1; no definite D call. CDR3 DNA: TGTGCCAGCAGTTGGTCGGAGAACACTGAAGCTTTCTTT. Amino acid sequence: CASSWSENTEAFF.